The clone carrying this TCR beta chain came up a few times. The antigen is not known. TCRalpha and TCRbeta libraries used 5'RACE with constant-segment primers and UMIs. TCRdb ran MiXCR on the 5' RACE reads and lists one entry per CDR3 protein. Of about 350,000 distinct CDR3 sequences in the sample, about an eighth are singletons; the top ten hold 22%. V gave up 1 base and J gave up 1 base, with 10 bases separating them. Germline V CDR1 and CDR2: DFQATT, SNEGSKA (reference sequence). The CDR3 consists of 14 residues. The data derive from a study of T-cell memory formation after mild COVID-19. Background on the study: Largely, the TCR clusters proved donor specific.

Study conclusions and caveats: Second-wave clones reaching peak frequency on day 37 lacked confirmed SARS-CoV-2 specificity.

Sequences were obtained from PBMCs or a T cell subset sorted from them (not recorded which). The chain recombines TRBV20-1 with TRBJ1-1, with D perhaps TRBD1 (5 bases). The clonotype was recovered from a young man who had mild COVID-19 (a few samples of this study predate the infection). Cell type and time point are not known. The CDR3, as DNA: TGCAGTGCTAGAGGCCGCACAGGGAACACTGAAGCTTTCTTT. It codes for CSARGRTGNTEAFF.